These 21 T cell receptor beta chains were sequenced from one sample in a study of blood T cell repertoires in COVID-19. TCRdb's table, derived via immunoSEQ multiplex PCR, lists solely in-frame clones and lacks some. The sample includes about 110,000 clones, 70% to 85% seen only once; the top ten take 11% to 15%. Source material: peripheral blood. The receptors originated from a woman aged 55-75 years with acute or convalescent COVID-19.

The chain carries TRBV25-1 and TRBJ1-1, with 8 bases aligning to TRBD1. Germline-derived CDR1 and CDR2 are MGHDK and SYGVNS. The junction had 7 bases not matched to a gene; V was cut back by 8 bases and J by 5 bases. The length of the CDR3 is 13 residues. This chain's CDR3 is CASLDRGGTEAFF. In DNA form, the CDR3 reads TGTGCCAGCCTCGACAGGGGAGGGACTGAAGCTTTCTTT.

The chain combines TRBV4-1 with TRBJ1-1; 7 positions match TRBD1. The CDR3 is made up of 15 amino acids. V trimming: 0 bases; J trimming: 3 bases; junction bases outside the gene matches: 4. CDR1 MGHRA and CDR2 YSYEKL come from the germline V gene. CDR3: CASSQDTGVDTEAFF. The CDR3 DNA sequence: TGCGCCAGCAGCCAAGATACAGGGGTCGACACTGAAGCTTTCTTT.

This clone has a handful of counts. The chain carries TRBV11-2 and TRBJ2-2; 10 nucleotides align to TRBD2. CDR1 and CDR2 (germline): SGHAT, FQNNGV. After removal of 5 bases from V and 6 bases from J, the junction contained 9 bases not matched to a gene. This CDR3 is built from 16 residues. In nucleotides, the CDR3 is TGTGCCAGCAGCGGCGTAGCGGGGGGTCTACCCGGGGAGCTGTTTTTT. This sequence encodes CASSGVAGGLPGELFF.

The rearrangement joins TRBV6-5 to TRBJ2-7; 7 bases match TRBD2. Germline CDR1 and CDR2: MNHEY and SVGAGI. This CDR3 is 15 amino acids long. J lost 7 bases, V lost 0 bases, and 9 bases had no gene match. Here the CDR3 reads CASSYSLAGLREQYF. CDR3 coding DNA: TGTGCCAGCAGTTACTCCTTGGCGGGACTACGGGAGCAGTACTTC.

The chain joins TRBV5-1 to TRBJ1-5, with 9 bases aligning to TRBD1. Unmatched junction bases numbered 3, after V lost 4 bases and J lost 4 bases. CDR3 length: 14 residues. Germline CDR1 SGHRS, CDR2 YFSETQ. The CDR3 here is CASSAGQGNQPQHF. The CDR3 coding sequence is TGCGCCAGCAGCGCGGGACAGGGAAATCAGCCCCAGCATTTT. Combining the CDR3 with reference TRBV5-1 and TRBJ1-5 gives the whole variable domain KAGVTQTPRYLIKTRGQQVTLSCSPISGHRSVSWYQQTPGQGLQFLFEYFSETQRNKGNFPGRFSGRQFSNSRSEMNVSTLELGDSALYLCASSAGQGNQPQHFGDGTRLSIL.

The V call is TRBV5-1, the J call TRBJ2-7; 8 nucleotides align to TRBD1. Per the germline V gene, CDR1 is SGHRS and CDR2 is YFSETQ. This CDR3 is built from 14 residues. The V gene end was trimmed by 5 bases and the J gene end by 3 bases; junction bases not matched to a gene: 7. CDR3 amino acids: CASRKGQGLYEQYF. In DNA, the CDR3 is TGCGCCAGCAGGAAAGGACAGGGCCTCTACGAGCAGTACTTC.

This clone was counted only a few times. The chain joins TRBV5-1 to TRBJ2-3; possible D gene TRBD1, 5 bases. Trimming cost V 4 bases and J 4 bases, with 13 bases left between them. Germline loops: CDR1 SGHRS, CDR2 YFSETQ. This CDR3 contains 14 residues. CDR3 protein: CASSEQGASDTQYF. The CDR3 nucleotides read TGCGCCAGCAGCGAGCAAGGGGCGTCAGATACGCAGTATTTT.

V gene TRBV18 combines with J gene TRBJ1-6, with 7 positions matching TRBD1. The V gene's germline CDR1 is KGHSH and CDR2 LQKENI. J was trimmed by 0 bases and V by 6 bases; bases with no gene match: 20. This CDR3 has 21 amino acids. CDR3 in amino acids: CASSLRDSLLHLSSYNSPLHF. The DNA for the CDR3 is TGTGCCAGCTCTCTCCGGGACAGTCTTCTACACCTAAGCTCCTATAATTCACCCCTCCACTTT. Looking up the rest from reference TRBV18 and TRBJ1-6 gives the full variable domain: NAGVMQNPRHLVRRRGQEARLRCSPMKGHSHVYWYRQLPEEGLKFMVYLQKENIIDESGMPKERFSAEFPKEGPSILRIQQVVRGDSAAYFCASSLRDSLLHLSSYNSPLHFGNGTRLTVT.

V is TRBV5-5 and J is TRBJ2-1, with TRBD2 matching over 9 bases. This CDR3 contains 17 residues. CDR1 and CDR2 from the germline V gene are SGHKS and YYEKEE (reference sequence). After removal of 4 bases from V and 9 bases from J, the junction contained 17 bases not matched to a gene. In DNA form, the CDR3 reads TGTGCCAGCAGCCAACGCAGCGGGGGGACCTATGAGTCTGAGCAGTTCTTC. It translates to CASSQRSGGTYESEQFF.

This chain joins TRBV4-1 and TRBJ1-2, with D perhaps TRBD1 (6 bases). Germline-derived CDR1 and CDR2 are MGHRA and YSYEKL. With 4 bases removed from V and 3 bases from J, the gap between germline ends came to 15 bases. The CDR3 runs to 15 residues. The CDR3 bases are TGCGCCAGCAGCCCCTACAGGGAGTTCTACTATGGCTACACCTTC. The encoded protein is CASSPYREFYYGYTF.

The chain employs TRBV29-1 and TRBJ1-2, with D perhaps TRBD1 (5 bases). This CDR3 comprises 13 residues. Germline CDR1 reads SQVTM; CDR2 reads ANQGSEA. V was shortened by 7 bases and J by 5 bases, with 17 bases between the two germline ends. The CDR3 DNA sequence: TGCAGCGCTGCCCCGGGGGGAGGGTATGGCTACACCTTC. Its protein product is CSAAPGGGYGYTF. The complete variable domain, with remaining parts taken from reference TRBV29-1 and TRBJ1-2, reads SAVISQKPSRDICQRGTSLTIQCQVDSQVTMMFWYRQQPGQSLTLIATANQGSEATYESGFVIDKFPISRPNLTFSTLTVSNMSPEDSSIYLCSAAPGGGYGYTFGSGTRLTVV.

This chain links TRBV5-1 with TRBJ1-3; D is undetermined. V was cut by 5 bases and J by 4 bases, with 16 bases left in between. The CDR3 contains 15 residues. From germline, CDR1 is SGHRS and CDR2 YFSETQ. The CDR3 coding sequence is TGCGCCAGCAGAAAGGGAGGGTCGGACGGAAACACCATATATTTT. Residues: CASRKGGSDGNTIYF.

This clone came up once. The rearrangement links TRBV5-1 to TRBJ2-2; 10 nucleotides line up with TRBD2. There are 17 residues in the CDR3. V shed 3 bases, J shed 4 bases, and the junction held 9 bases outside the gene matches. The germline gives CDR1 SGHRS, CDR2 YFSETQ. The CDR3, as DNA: TGCGCCAGCAGCTCATCTAGCGGGAGTACGGCCACCGGGGAGCTGTTTTTT. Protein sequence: CASSSSSGSTATGELFF. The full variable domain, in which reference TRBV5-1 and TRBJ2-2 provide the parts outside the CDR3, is KAGVTQTPRYLIKTRGQQVTLSCSPISGHRSVSWYQQTPGQGLQFLFEYFSETQRNKGNFPGRFSGRQFSNSRSEMNVSTLELGDSALYLCASSSSSGSTATGELFFGEGSRLTVL.

This chain's CDR3 is CASSEEGATYGYTF. CDR3 DNA: TGTGCCAGCAGCGAGGAAGGGGCGACCTATGGCTACACCTTC. The chain joins TRBV9 to TRBJ1-2; tentative D call: TRBD1 (5 bases). With 3 bases removed from V and 4 bases from J, the gap between germline ends came to 13 bases. Germline CDR1 reads SGDLS; CDR2 reads YYNGEE. This CDR3 spans 14 amino acids.

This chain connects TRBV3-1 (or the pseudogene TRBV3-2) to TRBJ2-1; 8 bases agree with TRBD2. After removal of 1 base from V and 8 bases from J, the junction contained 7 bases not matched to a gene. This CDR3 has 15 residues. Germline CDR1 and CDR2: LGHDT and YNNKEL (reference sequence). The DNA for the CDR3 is TGTGCCAGCAGCCAAGTAAGCGGGAGAGGCCATGAGCAGTTCTTC. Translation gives CASSQVSGRGHEQFF.

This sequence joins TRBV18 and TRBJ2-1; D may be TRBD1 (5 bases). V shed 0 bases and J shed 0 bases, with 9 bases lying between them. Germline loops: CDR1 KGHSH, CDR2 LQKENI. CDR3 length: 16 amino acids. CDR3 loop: CASSPPRGSSYNEQFF. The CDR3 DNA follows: TGTGCCAGCTCACCACCTAGGGGAAGCTCCTACAATGAGCAGTTCTTC.

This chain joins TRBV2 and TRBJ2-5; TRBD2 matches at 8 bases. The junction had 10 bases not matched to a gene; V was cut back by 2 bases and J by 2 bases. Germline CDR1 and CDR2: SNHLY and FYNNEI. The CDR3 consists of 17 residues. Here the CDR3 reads CASSESQLAGLQETQYF. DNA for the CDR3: TGTGCCAGCAGTGAATCGCAGCTAGCGGGCCTACAAGAGACCCAGTACTTC.

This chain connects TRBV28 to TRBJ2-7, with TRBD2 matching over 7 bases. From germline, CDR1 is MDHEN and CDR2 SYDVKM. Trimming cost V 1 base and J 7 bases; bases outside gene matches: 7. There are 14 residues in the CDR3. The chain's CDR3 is CASSLSPGSGEQYF. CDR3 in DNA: TGTGCCAGCAGTTTATCCCCGGGTAGCGGGGAGCAGTACTTC.

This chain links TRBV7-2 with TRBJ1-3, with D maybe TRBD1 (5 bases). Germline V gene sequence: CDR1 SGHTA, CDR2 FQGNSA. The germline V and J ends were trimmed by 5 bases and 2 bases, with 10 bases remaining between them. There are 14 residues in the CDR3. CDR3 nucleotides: TGTGCCAGCAGCCGGGGGGGGACTGGAAACACCATATATTTT. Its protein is CASSRGGTGNTIYF.

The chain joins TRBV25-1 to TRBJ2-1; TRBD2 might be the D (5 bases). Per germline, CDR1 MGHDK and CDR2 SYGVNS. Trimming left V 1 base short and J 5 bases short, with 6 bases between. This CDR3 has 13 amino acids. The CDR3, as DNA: TGTGCCAGCAGTGAATCCGGGGACAATGAGCAGTTCTTC. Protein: CASSESGDNEQFF.

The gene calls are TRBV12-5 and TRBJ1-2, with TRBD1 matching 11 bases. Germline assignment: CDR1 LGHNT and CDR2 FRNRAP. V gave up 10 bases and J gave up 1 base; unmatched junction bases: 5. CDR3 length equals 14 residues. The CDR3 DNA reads TGTGCTACTGGGACAGGGGGTGGTAACTATGGCTACACCTTC. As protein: CATGTGGGNYGYTF.